Listed below are T cell receptor beta chains from one sample, sequenced in a study of blood T cell repertoires in COVID-19. The assay was immunoSEQ multiplex PCR, and TCRdb's table has in-frame clones only and misses some. Among about 120,000 clones, 81% were seen once, and the ten largest hold under 11%. The material sequenced was peripheral blood. The receptors come from a human donor in a cohort sampled during active COVID-19. The CDR3 runs from the conserved cysteine through the conserved F or W. The order of the fields is V gene, D gene, J gene, clone size, CDR3 DNA, CDR3 protein. The D gene is left open where the match is weak. Rows may omit the clone size; those that give it use once, few, many or a size class.

V: TRBV2; D: TRBD1; J: TRBJ1-1; size: few; DNA: TGTGCCAGCAGGATTACAGGGGGCGCCGGCACTGAAGCTTTCTTT; CDR3: CASRITGGAGTEAFF
V: TRBV12-3/TRBV12-4; D: TRBD2; J: TRBJ2-3; size: -; DNA: TGTGCCAGCAGAGAAGCGGGGGTAGATACGCAGTATTTT; CDR3: CASREAGVDTQYF
V: TRBV7-6; D: -; J: TRBJ2-5; size: -; DNA: TGTGCCAGCAGCTTAAATGCGGATGGAAGAGAGACCCAGTACTTC; CDR3: CASSLNADGRETQYF
V: TRBV28; D: -; J: TRBJ1-1; size: -; DNA: TGTGCCAGCTCCCGGGAGTTGAACACTGAAGCTTTCTTT; CDR3: CASSRELNTEAFF
V: TRBV6-1; D: -; J: TRBJ2-3; size: -; DNA: TGTGCCAGCAGTGAAGCTGGGGGCATAGATACGCAGTATTTT; CDR3: CASSEAGGIDTQYF
V: TRBV28; D: TRBD1; J: TRBJ1-2; size: few; DNA: TGTGCCAGCAGTTTATACAACACCGGGACAGGGAACTATGGCTACACCTTC; CDR3: CASSLYNTGTGNYGYTF
V: TRBV28; D: TRBD2; J: TRBJ2-7; size: once; DNA: TGTGCCAGCAGTTCAGTTCGTGGGGTTAGCGGGAGGGCGGGCGAGCAGTACTTC; CDR3: CASSSVRGVSGRAGEQYF
V: TRBV18; D: TRBD2; J: TRBJ2-7; size: -; DNA: TGTGCCAGCTCATTAGGCCCGGGAGGCGAGCAGTACTTC; CDR3: CASSLGPGGEQYF
V: TRBV6-5; D: TRBD2; J: TRBJ2-7; size: once; DNA: TGTGCCAGCAGTTACTCGTCCGGACTAGCGGTTTACGAGCAGTACTTC; CDR3: CASSYSSGLAVYEQYF
V: TRBV4-3; D: -; J: TRBJ1-1; size: -; DNA: TGCGCCAGCAGCCAAGAGACCGGGAACGAAGCTTTCTTT; CDR3: CASSQETGNEAFF
V: TRBV11-2; D: -; J: TRBJ1-6; size: few; DNA: TGTGCCAGCAGCTTAACTGGGGCTAATTCACCCCTCCACTTT; CDR3: CASSLTGANSPLHF
V: TRBV19; D: -; J: TRBJ2-2; size: -; DNA: TGTGCCAGTAATAGAGCAGGAATCAGCACCGGGGAGCTGTTTTTT; CDR3: CASNRAGISTGELFF
V: TRBV7-2; D: -; J: TRBJ2-5; size: -; DNA: TGTGCCAGCAGCTTAGGACAGCAAGAGACCCAGTACTTC; CDR3: CASSLGQQETQYF
V: TRBV28; D: -; J: TRBJ2-7; size: -; DNA: TGTGCCAGCAGGGCGGACAGGGGAAGCGGGAGGGGCACCTACGAGCAGTACTTC; CDR3: CASRADRGSGRGTYEQYF
V: TRBV6-1; D: TRBD2; J: TRBJ2-7; size: -; DNA: TGTGCCAGCAGTGAATCCTTAGCGGGGGGCTCCTACGAGCAGTACTTC; CDR3: CASSESLAGGSYEQYF
V: TRBV27; D: TRBD2; J: TRBJ2-5; size: -; DNA: TGTGCCAGCAGGGGAGGACTAGGGAGAGGTCAAGAGACCCAGTACTTC; CDR3: CASRGGLGRGQETQYF
V: TRBV7-2; D: -; J: TRBJ1-4; size: -; DNA: TGTGCCAGCAGCAGCCGTAACAGGGATACTGAAAAACTGTTTTTT; CDR3: CASSSRNRDTEKLFF
V: TRBV5-4; D: TRBD1; J: TRBJ2-7; size: few; DNA: TGTGCCAGCACCAGACAGGGATTCCGTGAGCAGTACTTC; CDR3: CASTRQGFREQYF
V: TRBV29-1; D: TRBD1; J: TRBJ1-2; size: -; DNA: TGCAGCGTTGAGGCAGGGGGATATGGCTACACCTTC; CDR3: CSVEAGGYGYTF
V: TRBV6-6; D: -; J: TRBJ2-7; size: once; DNA: TGTGCCAGCAGAGGAGGGGAAGGACGCACCTACGAGCAGTACTTC; CDR3: CASRGGEGRTYEQYF
V: TRBV7-9; D: TRBD2; J: TRBJ2-7; size: few; DNA: TGTGCCAGCAGTCATGGGAGGGGCTTCTACGAGCAGTACTTC; CDR3: CASSHGRGFYEQYF
V: TRBV20-1; D: -; J: TRBJ2-2; size: -; DNA: TGCAGTGCTAGAGAATCGGGGGAGCTGTTTTTT; CDR3: CSARESGELFF
V: TRBV6-5; D: TRBD2; J: TRBJ2-7; size: -; DNA: TGTGCCAGCAGTTACGGCGGGAGAGGCTACGAGCAGTACTTC; CDR3: CASSYGGRGYEQYF
V: TRBV11-2; D: TRBD2; J: TRBJ2-1; size: -; DNA: TGTGCCAGCAGCTTAGTGGGGACTAGCGGGATAAATGAGCAGTTCTTC; CDR3: CASSLVGTSGINEQFF
V: TRBV4-1; D: TRBD1; J: TRBJ1-3; size: -; DNA: TGCGCCAGCAGCCCCGAGGAGACAGGGCAACGAAACACCATATATTTT; CDR3: CASSPEETGQRNTIYF